The source of this T cell receptor beta chain is a study of T cell responses to AZD1222 COVID-19 vaccine. The CDR3 has 12 amino acids. The V end was cut by 2 bases, the J end by 3 bases, with 5 bases between. The table came from immunoSEQ multiplex PCR; TCRdb's copy has only in-frame clones and leaves some out. The sample consists of approximately 140,000 clones, under 95% of them appearing once. Concerning this clone itself: Its antigen remains unknown.

Study conclusions and caveats: Repertoire sampling happened only post peak T cell response.

This material consisted of peripheral blood, taken on day 0 of AZD1222 vaccination. The TCR was taken from an adult in good health. The chain couples TRBV5-3 to TRBJ2-5; tentatively, D is TRBD2 (5 bases). TRBV5-3 is an ORF; its function is uncertain. The CDR3 DNA sequence: TGTGCCAGAAGCTTCGGGAAAGAGACCCAGTACTTC. It encodes CARSFGKETQYF.